In its sample, the clone carrying this T cell receptor beta chain was seen many times. This CDR3 is built from 13 residues. Trimming left V 6 bases short and J 6 bases short, with 15 bases between. From the RT-PCR reads, TCRdb called clonotypes with MiXCR, one entry per CDR3 protein. The top ten hold roughly 3.9% of the sample, which has more than 550,000 distinct CDR3 sequences, around 14% seen once. The clonotype originates from a female donor in good health, serving as a healthy control. The genes are TRBV12-3 or TRBV12-4 and TRBJ2-7, with D perhaps TRBD1 or TRBD2 (6 bases each). Source material: memory CD4+ T cells from blood. The CDR3 sequence: CASRPVGGIEQYF. The CDR3 DNA is TGTGCCAGCAGGCCAGTAGGGGGGATCGAGCAGTACTTC.